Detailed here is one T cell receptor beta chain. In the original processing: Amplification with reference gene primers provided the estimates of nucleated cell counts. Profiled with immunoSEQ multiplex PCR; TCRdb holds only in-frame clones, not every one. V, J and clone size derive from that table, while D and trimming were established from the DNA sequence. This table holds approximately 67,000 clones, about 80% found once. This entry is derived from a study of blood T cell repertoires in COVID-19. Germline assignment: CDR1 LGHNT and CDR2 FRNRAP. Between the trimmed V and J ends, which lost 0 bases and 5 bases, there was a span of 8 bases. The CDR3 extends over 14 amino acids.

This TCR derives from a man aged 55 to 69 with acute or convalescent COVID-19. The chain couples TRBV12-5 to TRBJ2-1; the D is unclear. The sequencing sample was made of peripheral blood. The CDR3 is CASGLVTADNEQFF. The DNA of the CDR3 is TGTGCTAGTGGTTTGGTAACAGCAGACAATGAGCAGTTCTTC.